Listed below are T cell receptor beta chains from one sample, sequenced in a study of vaccination and CD4 T cells after COVID-19. Each CDR3 protein is one row after TCRdb ran MiXCR on the PCR reads. Altogether around 10,000 distinct CDR3 sequences are present, about 40% being singletons, with the ten largest covering around 35%. Their antigens remain unidentified. The sequencing sample was made of CD4+ T cells from blood, cultured in vitro. All receptors come from a human donor who had recovered from COVID-19. The CDR3 runs from the conserved cysteine through the conserved F or W. The D gene is left open where the match is weak. Not all rows give a size; the values are once, few, many and, for expanded clones, a class.

clone_size d_call j_call v_call cdr3_length cdr3_aa cdr3_nt
NA TRBD1 TRBJ1-2 TRBV2 14 CTSRDPDRVRGYTF TGTACCAGCAGGGACCCGGACAGGGTTAGAGGCTACACCTTC
large TRBD1 TRBJ2-1 TRBV11-3 16 CASSKQGAVSYNEQFF TGTGCCAGCAGCAAGCAGGGGGCCGTCTCCTACAATGAGCAGTTCTTC
NA NA TRBJ2-5 TRBV29-1 14 CSVVEGGGGETQYF TGCAGCGTGGTGGAAGGGGGAGGAGGGGAGACCCAGTACTTC
few NA TRBJ2-7 TRBV12-3/TRBV12-4 17 CASSQLRLTQSSYEQYF TGTGCCAGCAGTCAGTTAAGACTTACCCAAAGCTCCTACGAGCAGTACTTC
NA TRBD2 TRBJ2-1 TRBV7-9 15 CASSLWLAGPNEQFF TGTGCCAGCAGCTTATGGCTAGCGGGGCCTAATGAGCAGTTCTTC
NA NA TRBJ2-6 TRBV6-5 17 CASSYSRAPGTANVLTF TGTGCCAGCAGTTACTCCCGTGCTCCCGGGACAGCCAACGTCCTGACTTTC
NA NA TRBJ2-7 TRBV12-3/TRBV12-4 12 CASSLMGYEQYF TGTGCCAGCAGTTTAATGGGTTACGAGCAGTACTTC
NA NA TRBJ1-1 TRBV20-1 15 CSAPQVLKGNTEAFF TGCAGTGCTCCCCAAGTTCTTAAGGGGAACACTGAAGCTTTCTTT
NA TRBD1 TRBJ1-1 TRBV15 15 CATSSFDRGETEAFF TGTGCCACCAGCTCGTTCGACAGGGGTGAAACTGAAGCTTTCTTT
NA NA TRBJ2-5 TRBV20-1 15 CSASDDWATQETQYF TGCAGTGCTAGTGACGACTGGGCCACTCAAGAGACCCAGTACTTC
NA TRBD1 TRBJ1-5 TRBV2 15 CASSGDRVGNQPQHF TGTGCCAGCAGTGGGGACAGGGTGGGGAATCAGCCCCAGCATTTT
few NA TRBJ2-5 TRBV7-9 15 CASSLGGRTQETQYF TGTGCCAGCAGCTTGGGGGGACGGACCCAAGAGACCCAGTACTTC
NA TRBD1 TRBJ1-4 TRBV27 15 CASSLGQGVGEKLFF TGTGCCAGCAGTTTGGGACAGGGGGTGGGTGAAAAACTGTTTTTT
NA NA TRBJ1-5 TRBV12-3/TRBV12-4 13 CASRTASNQPQHF TGTGCCAGCAGGACAGCTTCAAATCAGCCCCAGCATTTT
NA NA TRBJ1-5 TRBV27 14 CASRPDHSHQPQHF TGTGCCAGCAGACCGGACCATTCTCATCAGCCCCAGCATTTT
NA TRBD1 TRBJ1-2 TRBV20-1 14 CSAAKGTGIYGYTF TGCAGTGCTGCCAAGGGGACAGGGATCTATGGCTACACCTTC
NA TRBD1 TRBJ2-7 TRBV11-3 15 CASSFQGQGGYEQYF TGTGCCAGCAGCTTCCAGGGACAGGGGGGCTACGAGCAGTACTTC
few NA TRBJ2-2 TRBV11-3 15 CASSLVSIYTGELFF TGTGCCAGCAGCTTGGTGTCTATTTACACCGGGGAGCTGTTTTTT
NA NA TRBJ2-7 TRBV23-1 10 CAGPGHEQYF TGCGCTGGGCCGGGGCACGAGCAGTACTTC
NA NA TRBJ2-3 TRBV2 15 CASRMGGASTDTQYF TGTGCCAGCAGAATGGGGGGGGCCAGCACAGATACGCAGTATTTT
few NA TRBJ1-2 TRBV7-9 13 CASSLDEVYGYTF TGTGCCAGCAGCTTAGACGAGGTCTATGGCTACACCTTC
few NA TRBJ1-2 TRBV4-1 16 CASSPPGRQTFYGYTF TGCGCCAGCAGCCCCCCGGGACGCCAAACCTTCTATGGCTACACCTTC
NA NA TRBJ1-5 TRBV6-1 13 CASSEASNLAQHF TGTGCCAGCAGTGAAGCCTCCAATCTCGCCCAGCATTTT
few NA TRBJ1-1 TRBV4-1 17 CASSQAPPRWMNTEAFF TGCGCCAGCAGCCAAGCCCCTCCTCGGTGGATGAACACTGAAGCTTTCTTT